This T cell receptor beta chain was found in a study of T cell responses to AZD1222 COVID-19 vaccine. Germline CDR1 MNHEY, CDR2 SVGAGI. This CDR3 comprises 16 residues. Trimming cost V 0 bases and J 4 bases, with 15 bases left between them. The method was immunoSEQ multiplex PCR; TCRdb's version includes in-frame clones alone and lacks a portion of them. In the table there are over 120,000 clones, about 82% of which are singletons. This receptor was identified in an adult who received the AZD1222 COVID-19 vaccine. The chain joins TRBV6-5 to TRBJ2-5, with D tentatively TRBD1 or TRBD2 (5 bases each). The sample in question was peripheral blood, obtained 28 days after the second AZD1222 dose. The CDR3 is CASSYSQAGTAETQYF. CDR3 DNA: TGTGCCAGCAGTTACTCGCAGGCCGGGACGGCAGAGACCCAGTACTTC.